A single sample gave rise to the 9 T cell receptor beta chains below, sequenced in a study of T cell responses to AZD1222 COVID-19 vaccine. The table came from immunoSEQ multiplex PCR; TCRdb's copy has only in-frame clones and leaves some out. Here the sample spans 53,000 or so clones, approximately 83% being singletons. The sample here was peripheral blood, taken 28 days after the second AZD1222 dose. These receptors came from an adult who received the AZD1222 COVID-19 vaccine.

This sequence joins TRBV2 and TRBJ2-7; weak D call: TRBD2 (5 bases). Germline V gene data show CDR1 as SNHLY and CDR2 as FYNNEI. The length of the CDR3 is 14 residues. V gave up 10 bases and J gave up 0 bases, with 16 bases separating them. CDR3 amino acids: CATRRSERSYEQYF. The CDR3 DNA reads as TGTGCCACCCGGAGGTCAGAACGCTCCTACGAGCAGTACTTC.

The genes are TRBV7-2 and TRBJ1-1, with 8 bases that match TRBD1. Germline loops: CDR1 SGHTA, CDR2 FQGNSA. Unmatched junction bases numbered 4, after V lost 6 bases and J lost 1 base. There are 14 residues in the CDR3. CDR3 DNA: TGTGCCAGCAGATCCCAGGGGGCGAACACTGAAGCTTTCTTT. Translating gives CASRSQGANTEAFF.

J is TRBJ2-3 and V is TRBV28, with D tentatively TRBD2 (6 bases). Germline V gene lookup returns CDR1 MDHEN and CDR2 SYDVKM. The ends were cut back, 8 bases at V and 1 base at J, with 16 bases in the middle. The CDR3 totals 15 residues. The CDR3 nucleotides are TGTGCCAGCTTAACCGCGGCTAGCGGCACAGATACGCAGTATTTT. Translated, it gives CASLTAASGTDTQYF.

The rearrangement uses TRBV5-1 and TRBJ2-7; D remains unclear. V lost 4 bases and J 0 bases, leaving 14 bases between the germline ends. The germline V gene has CDR1 SGHRS and CDR2 YFSETQ. This CDR3 contains 15 residues. The CDR3 is CASSPDPTSSYEQYF. CDR3 sequence (DNA): TGCGCCAGCAGCCCGGACCCGACCAGCTCCTACGAGCAGTACTTC.

The genes are TRBV5-8 and TRBJ1-5; possible D gene TRBD1, 5 bases. The germline V gene has CDR1 SGHTS and CDR2 YDEGEE. V was trimmed by 4 bases and J by 4 bases, leaving 15 bases between them. The CDR3 totals 15 residues. The DNA of the CDR3 is TGTGCCAGCAGCGAAGGGACGGTACGGAATCAGCCCCAGCATTTT. This gives the protein CASSEGTVRNQPQHF.

This chain links TRBV12-3 or TRBV12-4 with TRBJ1-3; tentative D call: TRBD1 (5 bases). Trimming cost V 3 bases and J 7 bases, with 10 bases left between them. The length of the CDR3 is 13 residues. The CDR3 region has the DNA TGTGCCAGCAGTTTCGGGGGGGGGAACACCATATATTTT. Translated: CASSFGGGNTIYF.

The gene calls are TRBV20-1 and TRBJ2-1, with 9 bases fitting TRBD1. The CDR3 is made up of 21 amino acids. V shed 3 bases and J 2 bases; nucleotides not matched to a gene: 23. Germline V CDR1 and CDR2: DFQATT, SNEGSKA (reference sequence). The CDR3 here is CSASIFGGTGFPQGTYNEQFF. DNA for the CDR3: TGCAGTGCTAGTATCTTTGGAGGGACAGGGTTTCCCCAGGGGACCTACAATGAGCAGTTCTTC.

The chain couples TRBV19 to TRBJ2-7; 7 bases fit TRBD2. Looked up from germline, CDR1 is LNHDA and CDR2 is SQIVND (reference sequence). V lost 8 bases, J lost 4 bases, and 14 bases stayed unmatched. CDR3 size: 15 residues. The CDR3 DNA reads TGTGCCAGTTCTGAGCCGGGACTAACCTCATACGAGCAGTACTTC. This sequence encodes CASSEPGLTSYEQYF.

CDR3 region: CASFEMGLAGVGEQYF. CDR3 DNA sequence: TGTGCCAGCTTTGAAATGGGGCTAGCGGGAGTTGGTGAGCAGTACTTC. The genes are TRBV28 and TRBJ2-7; 10 bases match TRBD2. Unmatched junction bases numbered 17, after V lost 8 bases and J lost 7 bases. This CDR3 contains 16 residues. Germline V gene data show CDR1 as MDHEN and CDR2 as SYDVKM.